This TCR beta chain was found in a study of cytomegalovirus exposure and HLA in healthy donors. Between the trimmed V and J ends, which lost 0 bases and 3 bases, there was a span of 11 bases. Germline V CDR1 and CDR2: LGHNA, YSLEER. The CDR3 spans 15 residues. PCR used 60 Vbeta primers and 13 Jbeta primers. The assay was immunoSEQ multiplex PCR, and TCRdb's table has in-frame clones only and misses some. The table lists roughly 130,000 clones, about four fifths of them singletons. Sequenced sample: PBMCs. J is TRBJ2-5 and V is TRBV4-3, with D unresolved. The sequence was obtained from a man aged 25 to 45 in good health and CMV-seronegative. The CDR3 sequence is CASSQECLPEETQYF. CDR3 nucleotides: TGCGCCAGCAGCCAAGAGTGTCTACCCGAAGAGACCCAGTACTTC.